Listed here are 2 T cell receptor beta chains from one sample, sequenced in a study of blood T cell repertoires in COVID-19. Clones were sequenced by immunoSEQ multiplex PCR, and TCRdb holds only the in-frame ones, with some missing. The table records 150,000 to 200,000 clones, 60% to 85% of them present only once. Sample: peripheral blood. The origin of the receptors is a man in his sixties with active or convalescent COVID-19.

V usage is TRBV5-1 and J usage is TRBJ2-3, with 8 bases fitting TRBD1. Germline loops: CDR1 SGHRS, CDR2 YFSETQ. The CDR3 sequence is 15 residues long. V was clipped by 0 bases and J by 0 bases; unmatched bases: 0. The CDR3, as DNA: TGCGCCAGCAGCTTGGGGGACAGGAGCACAGATACGCAGTATTTT. It yields the protein CASSLGDRSTDTQYF. Full variable domain (rest looked up from reference TRBV5-1 and TRBJ2-3): KAGVTQTPRYLIKTRGQQVTLSCSPISGHRSVSWYQQTPGQGLQFLFEYFSETQRNKGNFPGRFSGRQFSNSRSEMNVSTLELGDSALYLCASSLGDRSTDTQYFGPGTRLTVL.

The chain couples TRBV29-1 to TRBJ2-3; 8 bases align to TRBD2. V lost 2 bases and J lost 1; bases outside the gene matches: 8. CDR3 length: 16 amino acids. In germline, CDR1 is SQVTM, CDR2 ANQGSEA. CDR3 amino acids: CSVEREGWGGTDTQYF. CDR3 sequence (DNA): TGCAGCGTTGAACGGGAGGGATGGGGCGGCACAGATACGCAGTATTTT.